This paragraph covers one T cell receptor beta chain sequence. Its specificity is unknown. It was RNA transcripts that yielded the amplified TCR beta CDR3 regions. Initially, a first-round RT-PCR of the TCR CDR3 employed the HTBI primer set. TCRdb analysed the multiplex PCR reads with MiXCR anew, one entry per CDR3 protein. The sample has around 350,000 distinct CDR3 sequences, around 14% seen once. These data originate in a study of T cells in Graves' hyperthyroidism and ophthalmopathy. Recently diagnosed hyperthyroidism of less than 2 months' duration affected patients aged 18 to 65. Findings of the study overall: In the blood, most expanded thyroid clonotypes above 0.001 appeared as well. Ophthalmopathy was model-predicted a median roughly six months pre-onset.

The receptor was isolated from a woman in her late teens or twenties with Graves' hyperthyroidism. The source material was blood.

The CDR3 DNA reads as TGTGCCAGCAGCTCCCAGACAGGGCCCCGTTACGAGCAGTACTTC. Protein product: CASSSQTGPRYEQYF. The V gene is TRBV7-9, the J gene TRBJ2-7, with TRBD1 matching over 7 bases. V lost 4 bases to trimming and J lost 4 bases; unmatched junction nucleotides: 10. Germline V gene data show CDR1 as SEHNR and CDR2 as FQNEAQ (reference sequence). The CDR3 runs to 15 residues.